Below, 29 T cell receptor beta chains from the same sample are listed, as sequenced in a study of T cells in Graves' hyperthyroidism and ophthalmopathy. Researchers amplified the TCR beta CDR3 regions from RNA transcripts. First-round RT-PCR of the TCR CDR3 relied on the HTBI primer set. TCRdb itself ran the multiplex PCR reads through MiXCR, one entry per CDR3 protein. The table includes 700,000 or so distinct CDR3 sequences, approximately 16% detected once. Material: blood. The receptors stem from a man in his late teens or twenties with Graves' hyperthyroidism.

The chain employs TRBV19 and TRBJ2-1; 13 nucleotides match TRBD2. J gave up 4 bases and V 6 bases, and 15 bases lay outside the gene matches. The CDR3 consists of 19 residues. Germline assignment: CDR1 LNHDA and CDR2 SQIVND (reference sequence). This CDR3 is CASRPLGTSGRASYNEQFF. CDR3 sequence (DNA): TGTGCCAGTAGACCCCTGGGCACTAGCGGGAGGGCCTCGTACAATGAGCAGTTCTTC.

The table lists this clonotype with a few counts. The V and J genes are TRBV4-1 and TRBJ1-4; TRBD1 is a possible D gene (6 bases). Germline V gene lookup returns CDR1 MGHRA and CDR2 YSYEKL. This CDR3 is 14 amino acids long. The V and J ends lost 3 bases and 4 bases respectively, with 9 bases between them. The CDR3, as DNA: TGCGCCAGCAGCCAGAGGGGGTTTAATGAAAAACTGTTTTTT. This sequence encodes CASSQRGFNEKLFF.

This clonotype was counted a few times. The V call is TRBV7-9, the J call TRBJ1-2, with no clear D. Trimming took 3 bases from V and 1 from J, leaving 6 bases between them. The CDR3 is made up of 13 amino acids. Germline CDR1 reads SEHNR; CDR2 reads FQNEAQ (reference sequence). The CDR3 nucleotides read TGTGCCAGCAGCTTTACCGATAACTATGGCTACACCTTC. Amino acid sequence: CASSFTDNYGYTF.

This clonotype was observed many times. The chain is built from TRBV12-3 or TRBV12-4 and TRBJ2-7, with 13 bases aligning to TRBD2. Losses at the gene ends were 3 bases for V and 3 bases for J; bases not matched to a gene: 5. This CDR3 spans 16 amino acids. DNA for the CDR3: TGTGCCAGCAGTTTGGGACTAGCGGGAACTAGCTACGAGCAGTACTTC. Its translation is CASSLGLAGTSYEQYF.

J is TRBJ2-7 and V is TRBV6-1, with 10 bases lining up with TRBD2. The germline CDR1 and CDR2 sequences are MNHNS and SASEGT. This CDR3 has 15 residues. V lost 2 bases to trimming and J lost 2 bases; unmatched junction nucleotides: 3. In DNA form, the CDR3 reads TGTGCCAGCAGTGAACTAGCGGGGGTGCCCTACGAGCAGTACTTC. It is translated as CASSELAGVPYEQYF.

CDR3 nucleotide sequence: TGTGCCAGCAGCTCCGAGGGGCTTGGAGGGGTGAATGAGCAGTTCTTC. Residues: CASSSEGLGGVNEQFF. The V gene is TRBV3-1, the J gene TRBJ2-1; a weak D match, TRBD2 (6 bases). The CDR3 is made up of 16 amino acids. CDR1 and CDR2 from the germline V gene are LGHDT and YNNKEL (reference sequence). The germline V and J ends were trimmed by 5 bases and 7 bases, with 21 bases remaining between them.

This clonotype appeared a few times. The chain combines TRBV7-9 with TRBJ1-1; D remains ambiguous. Germline V gene sequence: CDR1 SEHNR, CDR2 FQNEAQ (reference sequence). This CDR3 comprises 14 residues. V was pared by 2 bases and J by 1 base, with 8 bases between. In nucleotides, the CDR3 is TGTGCCAGCAGCTTAATGAGCCCGAACACTGAAGCTTTCTTT. Protein product: CASSLMSPNTEAFF.

This clonotype was found many times. The J gene is TRBJ1-5, the V gene TRBV3-1, with D tentatively TRBD1 (5 bases). The CDR3 has 15 amino acids. Germline V gives CDR1 LGHDT, CDR2 YNNKEL (reference sequence). V was clipped by 1 base and J by 0 bases, with 7 bases between them. The CDR3 DNA is TGTGCCAGCAGCCAAGGGACACGTAGCAATCAGCCCCAGCATTTT. It specifies CASSQGTRSNQPQHF.

This clonotype was seen repeatedly, ten times or more. The rearrangement joins TRBV15 to TRBJ1-1, with D possibly TRBD1 on 5 matching bases. From germline, CDR1 is LNHNV and CDR2 YYDKDF (reference sequence). Trimming shortened V by 6 bases and J by 8 bases, and 16 bases separated the two germline ends. The CDR3 extends over 13 amino acids. The CDR3 sequence: CATSSSTAGEAFF. The CDR3 DNA reads as TGTGCCACCAGTTCCTCGACAGCCGGCGAAGCTTTCTTT.

This clonotype was seen a few times. The chain carries TRBV20-1 and TRBJ2-1; 13 bases agree with TRBD2. The CDR3 sequence is 14 residues long. The germline V gene encodes CDR1 DFQATT and CDR2 SNEGSKA (reference sequence). Losses at the gene ends were 6 bases for V and 8 bases for J; bases not matched to a gene: 7. Written as DNA, the CDR3 is TGCAGTGCCAAGGGACTAGCGGGGTTGGATGAGCAGTTCTTC. As protein: CSAKGLAGLDEQFF.

This clonotype was recorded once. The chain carries TRBV3-1 and TRBJ1-4; D gene ambiguous. The V gene's germline CDR1 is LGHDT and CDR2 YNNKEL (reference sequence). The V gene lost 1 base and the J gene lost 8 bases, with 2 bases spanning the gap. The CDR3 sequence is 11 residues long. The CDR3 DNA reads TGTGCCAGCAGCCAAGCAGAAAAACTGTTTTTT. It is translated as CASSQAEKLFF. Supplemented by reference TRBV3-1 and TRBJ1-4, the full variable domain reads DTAVSQTPKYLVTQMGNDKSIKCEQNLGHDTMYWYKQDSKKFLKIMFSYNNKELIINETVPNRFSPKSPDKAHLNLHINSLELGDSAVYFCASSQAEKLFFGSGTQLSVL.

This clonotype was observed a few times. V and J are TRBV29-1 and TRBJ2-3; TRBD1 matches at 8 bases. CDR1 and CDR2 from the germline V gene are SQVTM and ANQGSEA. The length of the CDR3 is 12 residues. V trimming: 8 bases; J trimming: 5 bases; junction bases outside the gene matches: 6. The CDR3 sequence is CSSRTGGDTQYF. In nucleotides, the CDR3 is TGCAGCTCAAGAACAGGGGGAGATACGCAGTATTTT.

The table lists this clonotype with a few counts. The gene calls are TRBV28 and TRBJ2-3, with a possible D match to TRBD1 (6 bases). The CDR3 loop spans 16 amino acids. Germline V gene sequence: CDR1 MDHEN, CDR2 SYDVKM. Trimming took off 6 bases at V and 0 bases at J, with 16 bases between the two ends. CDR3: CASSPPPGHSTDTQYF. DNA for the CDR3: TGTGCCAGCAGCCCACCGCCGGGACACAGCACAGATACGCAGTATTTT.

A note on this clonotype: Mismatch with germline at one junction end may stem from a read error. The J gene is TRBJ2-2, the V gene TRBV10-3; D perhaps matches TRBD1 (6 bases). This CDR3 comprises 16 residues. Germline CDR1 is ENHRY and CDR2 is SYGVKD. In nucleotides, the CDR3 is TGTGCCATTCAAGACCCCGGGACAAAGAACACCGGGAAGCTGTTTTTT. This codes for CAIQDPGTKNTGKLFF.

In its sample, this clonotype was seen many times. The rearrangement links TRBV28 to TRBJ2-3, with 7 bases that match TRBD2. The CDR3 spans 15 residues. The V gene's germline CDR1 is MDHEN and CDR2 SYDVKM. The trim removed 2 bases at V and 0 bases at J, leaving 2 bases unmatched. CDR3 region: CASSLAGDSTDTQYF. CDR3 coding DNA: TGTGCCAGCAGTTTAGCGGGGGATAGCACAGATACGCAGTATTTT.

The sample holds many counts of this clonotype. V usage is TRBV6-1 and J usage is TRBJ1-1; tentatively, D is TRBD1 (5 bases). Germline loops: CDR1 MNHNS, CDR2 SASEGT. V dropped 7 bases and J dropped 6 bases, with 18 bases sitting between them. The CDR3 runs 14 residues. The CDR3 sequence: CASNGRQMRAEAFF. The DNA of the CDR3 is TGTGCCAGCAATGGGCGACAGATGAGGGCTGAAGCTTTCTTT.

This clonotype was counted only a few times. CDR3 protein: CASSLLAGGGYTF. The CDR3 DNA sequence: TGTGCCAGCAGTTTGCTTGCAGGAGGGGGCTACACCTTC. The chain combines TRBV12-3 or TRBV12-4 with TRBJ1-2; D uncertain. V gave up 3 bases and J gave up 8 bases, with 13 bases separating them. CDR3 length equals 13 residues.

This chain uses TRBV3-1 with TRBJ1-1, with 8 positions matching TRBD1. Germline V gene sequence: CDR1 LGHDT, CDR2 YNNKEL (reference sequence). V gave up 1 base and J gave up 4 bases; unmatched junction bases: 8. CDR3 length: 16 residues. The CDR3 protein is CASSQGTGPLGTEAFF. DNA of the CDR3: TGTGCCAGCAGCCAAGGGACAGGGCCCTTGGGCACTGAAGCTTTCTTT.

This clonotype appeared many times. The gene calls are TRBV27 and TRBJ2-1; 14 nucleotides line up with TRBD2. V was pared by 5 bases and J by 9 bases, with 6 bases of the junction left unmatched. CDR1 MNHEY and CDR2 SMNVEV come from the germline V gene (reference sequence). The CDR3 consists of 15 residues. CDR3 amino acids: CASSHPGLAGAEQFF. CDR3 bases: TGTGCCAGCAGTCACCCGGGACTAGCGGGAGCTGAGCAGTTCTTC.

The table lists this clonotype with a few counts. V is TRBV7-3 and J is TRBJ2-3, with 8 bases identical to TRBD2. The CDR3 is 15 amino acids. After removal of 10 bases from V and 4 bases from J, the junction contained 13 bases not matched to a gene. CDR1 and CDR2 (germline): SGHTA, FQGTGA. The CDR3 is CATSGWREEADTQYF. The DNA for the CDR3 is TGTGCCACCTCAGGTTGGCGGGAGGAGGCAGATACGCAGTATTTT.

This clonotype was recorded at least ten times. V is TRBV5-1 and J is TRBJ2-5; 9 bases match TRBD2. The CDR3 is 15 amino acids. CDR1 and CDR2 (germline): SGHRS, YFSETQ. The V segment lost 6 bases and the J segment 5 bases; nucleotides outside the gene matches: 11. The CDR3 loop reads CASTTGLASSETQYF. The CDR3 coding sequence is TGCGCCAGCACAACGGGACTAGCCTCCTCGGAGACCCAGTACTTC. The whole variable domain, filled in from reference TRBV5-1 and TRBJ2-5, reads KAGVTQTPRYLIKTRGQQVTLSCSPISGHRSVSWYQQTPGQGLQFLFEYFSETQRNKGNFPGRFSGRQFSNSRSEMNVSTLELGDSALYLCASTTGLASSETQYFGPGTRLLVL.

V usage is TRBV3-1 and J usage is TRBJ2-7; possibly TRBD1 for D (5 bases). Per germline, CDR1 LGHDT and CDR2 YNNKEL (reference sequence). The CDR3 loop spans 13 amino acids. The V end lost 1 base, the J end lost 5 bases, and 9 bases lay between the germline ends. The CDR3 sequence: CASSQAGPNEQYF. CDR3 nucleotide sequence: TGTGCCAGCAGCCAAGCAGGGCCCAACGAGCAGTACTTC.

Many counts were recorded for this clonotype. The CDR3 sequence is CASSESGDYEQYF. The CDR3 bases are TGTGCCAGCAGTGAATCGGGAGACTACGAGCAGTACTTC. The rearrangement uses TRBV2 and TRBJ2-7, with D possibly matching TRBD2 (6 bases). In germline, CDR1 is SNHLY, CDR2 FYNNEI. The CDR3 sequence is 13 residues long. The V gene lost 2 bases and the J gene lost 3 bases, with 8 bases spanning the gap.

The CDR3 coding sequence is TGTGCCACCAGTCGGACAGGTAGGAGCAATCAGCCCCAGCATTTT. Residues: CATSRTGRSNQPQHF. The V call is TRBV15, the J call TRBJ1-5, with 7 positions matching TRBD1. This CDR3 region has 15 residues. The germline V gene has CDR1 LNHNV and CDR2 YYDKDF (reference sequence). The junction had 6 bases not matched to a gene; V was cut back by 6 bases and J by 1 base.

This clonotype was recorded a few times. This chain links TRBV7-2 with TRBJ2-4; tentative D call: TRBD2 (7 bases). Trimming took off 7 bases at V and 1 base at J, with 17 bases between the two ends. The germline gives CDR1 SGHTA, CDR2 FQGNSA. CDR3 length equals 16 residues. The CDR3 DNA is TGTGCCAGCACCCTACGGGGAGGGGGGGCCAAAAACATTCAGTACTTC. Its protein product is CASTLRGGGAKNIQYF.

This clonotype turned up a few times. The chain employs TRBV10-3 and TRBJ1-6, with D tentatively TRBD1 (6 bases). Per germline, CDR1 ENHRY and CDR2 SYGVKD. There are 12 residues in the CDR3. The V and J ends lost 11 bases and 5 bases respectively, with 10 bases between them. The CDR3 DNA reads TGTGCCGCCAGGGGACATAATTCACCCCTCCACTTT. Translating it yields CAARGHNSPLHF.

This clonotype was observed at least ten times. Just one base apart from a much larger clone, this may be a read error. The chain couples TRBV20-1 to TRBJ2-5; no clear D. Germline V CDR1 and CDR2: DFQATT, SNEGSKA (reference sequence). V shed 6 bases and J shed 5 bases, with 16 bases lying between them. This CDR3 contains 13 residues. The CDR3 region has the DNA TGCAGTGCCCGAGTGCGGAAGTTTGAGACCCAGTACTTC. Its translation is CSARVRKFETQYF.

The chain links TRBV5-4 to TRBJ2-3, with D perhaps assigned TRBD1 or TRBD2 (5 bases each). Germline CDR1 SGHNT, CDR2 YYREEE (reference sequence). CDR3 length: 13 residues. Trimming left V 4 bases short and J 1 base short, with 7 bases between. The CDR3 region has the DNA TGTGCCAGCAGCGGGGACCGCACAGATACGCAGTATTTT. This sequence encodes CASSGDRTDTQYF.

This clonotype turned up a few times. The V call is TRBV5-5, the J call TRBJ1-1; 7 nucleotides match TRBD1. Germline-derived CDR1 and CDR2 are SGHKS and YYEKEE (reference sequence). This CDR3 comprises 19 residues. V dropped 3 bases and J dropped 5; count of bases not matched to a gene: 22. The CDR3 coding sequence is TGTGCCAGCAGCTATTCACTTACCCGGGACAGCCTCCTGGATACTGAAGCTTTCTTT. As protein: CASSYSLTRDSLLDTEAFF.